This section outlines one T cell receptor beta chain sequence together with its context. The use of a sample-barcoded 5' primer and a J-beta primer mix characterized a second PCR of roughly 6 to 11 cycles. TCRdb fed the 5' RACE reads into MiXCR, producing one record per CDR3 protein. The sample has 890,000 or so distinct CDR3 sequences, less than 80% seen once; the top ten hold around 30%. These data come from a study of blood T cells in healthy people across ages. The sample taken for sequencing was blood. The sequence was collected from a man younger than 40 in good health.

CDR3 in DNA: TGTGCCAGCAGCCCAACTCGCTTGGCGGAGCTCTATGGCTACACCTTC. It yields the protein CASSPTRLAELYGYTF. This chain links TRBV7-2 with TRBJ1-2; no clear D gene. Per the germline V gene, CDR1 is SGHTA and CDR2 is FQGNSA. V was cut by 5 bases and J by 4 bases, with 20 bases left in between. The CDR3 runs to 16 residues.